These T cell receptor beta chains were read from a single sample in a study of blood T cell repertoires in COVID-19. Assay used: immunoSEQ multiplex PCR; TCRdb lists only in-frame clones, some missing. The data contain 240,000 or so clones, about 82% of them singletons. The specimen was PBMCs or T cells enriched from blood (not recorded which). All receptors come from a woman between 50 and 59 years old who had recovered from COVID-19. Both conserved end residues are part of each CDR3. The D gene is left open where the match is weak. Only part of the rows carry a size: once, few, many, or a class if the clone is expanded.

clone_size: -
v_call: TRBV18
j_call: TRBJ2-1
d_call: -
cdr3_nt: TGTGCCAGCTCCCCCGCGACCGGGACCTACAATGAGCAGTTCTTC
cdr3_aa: CASSPATGTYNEQFF

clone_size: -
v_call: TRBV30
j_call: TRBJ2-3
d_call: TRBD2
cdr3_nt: TGTGCCTGGAAGCTAGCGGGAACTAGCACAGATACGCAGTATTTT
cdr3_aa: CAWKLAGTSTDTQYF

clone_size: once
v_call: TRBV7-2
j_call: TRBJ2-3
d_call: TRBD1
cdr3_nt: TGTGCCAGCAGCTTAGCTAGTGGCAGGGGGACAGATACGCAGTATTTT
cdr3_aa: CASSLASGRGTDTQYF

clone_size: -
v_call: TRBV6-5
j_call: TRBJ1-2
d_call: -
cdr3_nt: TGTGCCAGCAGTTACTCACAGGGCCGGCGGGGCTACACCTTC
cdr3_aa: CASSYSQGRRGYTF

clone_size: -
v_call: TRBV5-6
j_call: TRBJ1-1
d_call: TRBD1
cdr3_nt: TGTGCCAGCAGTTTTACAGGGGGCGGGGGAGCTTTCTTT
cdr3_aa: CASSFTGGGGAFF

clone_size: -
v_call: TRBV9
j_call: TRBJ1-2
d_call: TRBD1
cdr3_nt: TGTGCCAGCAGCGTAGTGACAGGGGGAGACTATGGCTACACCTTC
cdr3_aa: CASSVVTGGDYGYTF

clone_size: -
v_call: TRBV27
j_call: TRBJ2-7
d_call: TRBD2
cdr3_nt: TGTGCCAGCAGTTATGGAAGCGGGAGGGCCTACGAGCAGTACTTC
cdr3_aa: CASSYGSGRAYEQYF

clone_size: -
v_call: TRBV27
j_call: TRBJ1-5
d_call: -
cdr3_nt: TGTGCCAGCAGTTCGGGATCTAGCAATCAGCCCCAGCATTTT
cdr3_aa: CASSSGSSNQPQHF

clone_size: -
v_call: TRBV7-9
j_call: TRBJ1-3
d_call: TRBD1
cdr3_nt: TGTGCCAGCAGCTCGAGGGACAGAGGAAACACCATATATTTT
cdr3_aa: CASSSRDRGNTIYF

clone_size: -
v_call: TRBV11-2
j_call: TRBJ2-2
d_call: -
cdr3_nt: TGTGCCAGCAGCCGCAGTAATACCGGGGAGCTGTTTTTT
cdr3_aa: CASSRSNTGELFF

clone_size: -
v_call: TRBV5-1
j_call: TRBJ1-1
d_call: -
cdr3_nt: TGCGCCAGCAGCTCTGGCCGGGACATACTGAACACTGAAGCTTTCTTT
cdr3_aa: CASSSGRDILNTEAFF

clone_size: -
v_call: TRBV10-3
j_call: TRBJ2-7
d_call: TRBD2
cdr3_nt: TGTGCCATCAGCCACGGGACTAGCGGGATCTACGAGCAGTACTTC
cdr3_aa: CAISHGTSGIYEQYF

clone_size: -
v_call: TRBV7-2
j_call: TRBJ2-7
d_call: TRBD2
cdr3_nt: TGTGCCAGCAGCTTGTATCCTCAGCGGGAGGCCTCCCGCTCCTACGAGCAGTACTTC
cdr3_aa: CASSLYPQREASRSYEQYF

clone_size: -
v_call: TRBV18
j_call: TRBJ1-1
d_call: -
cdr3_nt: TGTGCCAGCTCATCTACACAGGGTTGGGCTTTCTTT
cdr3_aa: CASSSTQGWAFF

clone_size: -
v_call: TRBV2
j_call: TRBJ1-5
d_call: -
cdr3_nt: TGTGCCTCAAGGACAGGCAATCAGCCCCAGCATTTT
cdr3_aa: CASRTGNQPQHF

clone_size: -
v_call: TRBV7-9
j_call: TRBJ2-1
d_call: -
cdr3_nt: TGTGCCAGCAGCTTATCCTCCCGAACAGGGAGGCGGGGGTACAATGAGCAGTTCTTC
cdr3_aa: CASSLSSRTGRRGYNEQFF

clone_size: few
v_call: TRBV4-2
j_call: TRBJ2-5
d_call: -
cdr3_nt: TGTGCCAGCAGCCAGGGACACCTGCTGGGGGAGACCCAGTACTTC
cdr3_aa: CASSQGHLLGETQYF

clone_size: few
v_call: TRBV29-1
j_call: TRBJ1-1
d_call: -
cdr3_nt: TGCAGCGTGTACAGGGCCTTGAACACTGAAGCTTTCTTT
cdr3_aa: CSVYRALNTEAFF

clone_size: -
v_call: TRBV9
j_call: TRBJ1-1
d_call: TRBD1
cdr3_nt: TGTGCCAGCAGCGTAGGACAGGGTGTCACTGAAGCTTTCTTT
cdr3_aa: CASSVGQGVTEAFF

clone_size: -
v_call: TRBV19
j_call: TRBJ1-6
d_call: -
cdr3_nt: TGTGCCAGTAGCCGAAGGGGAGGCGCTAATTCACCCCTCCACTTT
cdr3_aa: CASSRRGGANSPLHF

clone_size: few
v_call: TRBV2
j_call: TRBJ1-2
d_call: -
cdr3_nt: TGTGCCAGCAGTGAATTAGTTAACTATGGCTACACCTTC
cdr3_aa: CASSELVNYGYTF

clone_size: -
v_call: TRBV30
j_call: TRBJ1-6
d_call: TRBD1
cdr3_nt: TGTGCCTTGCAACAGGGGACGGATAATTCACCCCTCCACTTT
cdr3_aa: CALQQGTDNSPLHF

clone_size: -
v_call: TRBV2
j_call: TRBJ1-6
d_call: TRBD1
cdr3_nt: TGTGCCAGCAGTTGGGACAGGGGGGACTCTAATTCACCCCTCCACTTT
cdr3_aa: CASSWDRGDSNSPLHF

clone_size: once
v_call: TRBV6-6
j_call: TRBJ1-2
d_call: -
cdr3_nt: TGTGCCAGCAGTACACAGGGTCAAGGTGGCTACACCTTC
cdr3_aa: CASSTQGQGGYTF

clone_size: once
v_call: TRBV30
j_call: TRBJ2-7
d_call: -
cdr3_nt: TGTGCCTGGAGGCAGAGGGAAATAAACGAGCAGTACTTC
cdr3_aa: CAWRQREINEQYF

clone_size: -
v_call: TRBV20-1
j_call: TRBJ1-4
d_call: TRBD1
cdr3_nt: TGCAGTGCCAGTGCGACAGGGACTAATGAAAAACTGTTTTTT
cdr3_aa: CSASATGTNEKLFF

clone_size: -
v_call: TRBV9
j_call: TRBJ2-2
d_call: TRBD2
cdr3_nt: TGTGCCAGCAGCGTAGCTCGGGGGGAGAACACCGGGGAGCTGTTTTTT
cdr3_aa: CASSVARGENTGELFF

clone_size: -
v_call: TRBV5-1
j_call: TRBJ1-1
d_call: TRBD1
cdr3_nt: TGCGCCAGCAGCAACACAGGGGTCATGAACACTGAAGCTTTCTTT
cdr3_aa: CASSNTGVMNTEAFF

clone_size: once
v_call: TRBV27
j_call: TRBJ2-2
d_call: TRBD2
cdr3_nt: TGTGCCAGCAGTTCCGAGCGGGGGGGCGGAACCGGGGAGCTGTTTTTT
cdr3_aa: CASSSERGGGTGELFF

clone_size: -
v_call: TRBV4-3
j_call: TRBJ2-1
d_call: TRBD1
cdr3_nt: TGCGCCAGCAGCCCCAGGACAGGGGGTGTTAGGAATGAGCAGTTCTTC
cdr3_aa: CASSPRTGGVRNEQFF

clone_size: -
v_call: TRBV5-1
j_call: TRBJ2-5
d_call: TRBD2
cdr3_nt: TGCGCCAGCAGGGCTAGCGGGGGGCAAGAGACCCAGTACTTC
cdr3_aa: CASRASGGQETQYF

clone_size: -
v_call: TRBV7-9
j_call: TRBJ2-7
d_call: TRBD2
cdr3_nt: TGTGCCAGCAGCTTAGGCCTAGCGGGAGACGAGCAGTACTTC
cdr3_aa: CASSLGLAGDEQYF

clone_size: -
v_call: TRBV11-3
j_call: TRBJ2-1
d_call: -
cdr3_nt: TGTGCCAGCAGCTTGGGCGGGGTCACCTACAATGAGCAGTTCTTC
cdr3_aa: CASSLGGVTYNEQFF

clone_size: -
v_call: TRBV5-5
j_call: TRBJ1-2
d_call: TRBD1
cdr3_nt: TGTGCCAGCAGTGCGGGACAGGGGATCGACTATGGCTACACCTTC
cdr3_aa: CASSAGQGIDYGYTF

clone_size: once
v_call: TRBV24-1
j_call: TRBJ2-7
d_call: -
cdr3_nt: TGTGCCACCAGTGATGCCGTTTCGGACGAGCAGTACTTC
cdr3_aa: CATSDAVSDEQYF

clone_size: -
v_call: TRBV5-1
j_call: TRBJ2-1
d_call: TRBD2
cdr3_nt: TGCGCCAGCACTATCCTTTCTACTAGCGGGGGCTACAATGAGCAGTTCTTC
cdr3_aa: CASTILSTSGGYNEQFF

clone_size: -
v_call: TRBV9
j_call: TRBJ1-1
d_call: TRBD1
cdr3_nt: TGTGCCAGCAGCGCGACAGGGGTAAAGAACACTGAAGCTTTCTTT
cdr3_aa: CASSATGVKNTEAFF

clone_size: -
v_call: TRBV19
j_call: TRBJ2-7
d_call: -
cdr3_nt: TGTGCCAGTAGAGGGGGGGTTGCCTACGAGCAGTACTTC
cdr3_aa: CASRGGVAYEQYF

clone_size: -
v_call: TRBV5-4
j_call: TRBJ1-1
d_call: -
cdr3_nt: TGTGCCAGCAGCCACTGGGGCAGGGAGGCCACTGAAGCTTTCTTT
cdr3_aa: CASSHWGREATEAFF

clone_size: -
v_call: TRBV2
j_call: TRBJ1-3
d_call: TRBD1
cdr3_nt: TGTGCCAGCAGTCAGGACAGGGGCTCTGGAAACACCATATATTTT
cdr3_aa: CASSQDRGSGNTIYF

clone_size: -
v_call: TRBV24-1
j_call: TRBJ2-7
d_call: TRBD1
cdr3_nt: TGTGCCACCAGTGACCCCGGACAGGGGGCCCACGAGCAGTACTTC
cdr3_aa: CATSDPGQGAHEQYF

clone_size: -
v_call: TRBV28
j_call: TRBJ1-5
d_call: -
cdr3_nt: TGTGCCAGCAGTTACACCAATCAGCCCCAGCATTTT
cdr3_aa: CASSYTNQPQHF

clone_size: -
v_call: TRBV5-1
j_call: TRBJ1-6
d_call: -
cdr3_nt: TGCGCCAGCAGCTTTCAGGGCTCTCCCTCACCCCTCCACTTT
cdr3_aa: CASSFQGSPSPLHF

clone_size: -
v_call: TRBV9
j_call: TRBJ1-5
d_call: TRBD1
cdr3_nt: TGTGCCAGCAGCGGAAGGACAGGGGGTTCTGACAATCAGCCCCAGCATTTT
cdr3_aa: CASSGRTGGSDNQPQHF

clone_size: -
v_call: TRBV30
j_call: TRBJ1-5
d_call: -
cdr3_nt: TGTGCCTGGAGTGAAGGGAGGGTCAATCAGCCCCAGCATTTT
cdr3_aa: CAWSEGRVNQPQHF

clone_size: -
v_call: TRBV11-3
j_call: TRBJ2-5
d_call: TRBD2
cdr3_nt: TGTGCCAGCAGTTCAAGCGGGGGTGGCGAGACCCAGTACTTC
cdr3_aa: CASSSSGGGETQYF

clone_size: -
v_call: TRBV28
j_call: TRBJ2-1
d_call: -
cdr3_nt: TGTGCCAGCAGTTTCTCGGTAAGCTCCTACAATGAGCAGTTCTTC
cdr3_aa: CASSFSVSSYNEQFF

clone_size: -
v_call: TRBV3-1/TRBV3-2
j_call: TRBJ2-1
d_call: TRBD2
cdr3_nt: TGTGCCAGTTACGCTAGCGGGGGGACCGGATCCTACAATGAGCAGTTCTTC
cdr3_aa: CASYASGGTGSYNEQFF

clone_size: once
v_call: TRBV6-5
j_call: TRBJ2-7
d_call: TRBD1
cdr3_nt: TGTGCCAGCAGTCCACAGACAGGGTATTTCGACGAGCAGTACTTC
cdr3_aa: CASSPQTGYFDEQYF

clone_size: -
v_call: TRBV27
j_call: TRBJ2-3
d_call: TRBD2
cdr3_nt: TGTGCCAGCAGTCTAACACTAGCGGAAAGCCTAAGAGATACGCAGTATTTT
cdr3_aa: CASSLTLAESLRDTQYF

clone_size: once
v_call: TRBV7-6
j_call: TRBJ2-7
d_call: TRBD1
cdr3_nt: TGTGCCAGCAGCTTGGGGGACAGCACTACTTACGAGCAGTACTTC
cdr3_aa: CASSLGDSTTYEQYF

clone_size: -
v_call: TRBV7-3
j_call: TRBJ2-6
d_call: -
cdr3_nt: TGTGCCAGCAGCGCCAGGGGGGTTGAGGCTGGGGCCAACGTCCTGACTTTC
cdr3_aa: CASSARGVEAGANVLTF

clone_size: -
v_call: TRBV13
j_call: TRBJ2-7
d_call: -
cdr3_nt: TGTGCCAGCAGCACCAGGGATCTCTACGAGCAGTACTTC
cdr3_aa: CASSTRDLYEQYF

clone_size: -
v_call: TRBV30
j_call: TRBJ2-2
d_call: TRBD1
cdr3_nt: TGTGCCTGGAGTGGCCAGGCCGGGACAGTTAACACCGGGGAGCTGTTTTTT
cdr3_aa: CAWSGQAGTVNTGELFF